The source of this T cell receptor (beta chain) is a study of shared clonotypes between healthy human individuals. The overall study: CD4 naive and memory got three plates each, CD8 naive two, CD8 memory one.

In germline, CDR1 is SGHRS, CDR2 YFSETQ. The CDR3 contains 14 residues. V lost 4 bases and J 8 bases, leaving 16 bases between the germline ends. The assay was immunoSEQ multiplex PCR, and TCRdb's table has in-frame clones only and misses some. The sample contains about 2.4 million clones, roughly 92% of which appear only once. The sequenced sample consisted of naive CD4+ T cells sorted from blood. Noted subset: CD45RA+ positively selected. The sequence derives from a man between 18 and 35 years old in good health. This chain connects TRBV5-1 to TRBJ2-1; D tentatively reads TRBD1 or TRBD2 (5 bases each). This chain's CDR3 is CASSQGVQPDEQFF. The DNA of the CDR3 is TGCGCCAGCAGCCAGGGAGTCCAGCCGGATGAGCAGTTCTTC.